This T cell receptor (beta chain) came from a study of untreated major depressive disorder. Study-wide findings and caveats: The small study sample limits how generally findings apply.

Participants were all of European descent. Controls lacked current or lifetime mood disorder and scored 5 or less on depressive symptoms. Around 28 ml of blood was drawn into EDTA tubes. The CDR3 runs to 15 residues. Germline assignment: CDR1 MNHEY and CDR2 SMNVEV (reference sequence). V lost 2 bases, J lost 2 bases, and 13 bases lay in between. The table came from immunoSEQ multiplex PCR; TCRdb's copy has only in-frame clones and leaves some out. The data hold roughly 22,000 clones, with over 85% observed a single time. On this clone: Its antigen is as yet unknown.

Sequenced: CD4+ T cells from PBMCs. The rearrangement links TRBV27 to TRBJ2-7, with D tentatively TRBD2 (6 bases). The TCR comes from a middle-aged woman in good health. CDR3 bases: TGTGCCAGCAGTTTAAGTCCTAGCGCACCCTACGAGCAGTACTTC. It is translated as CASSLSPSAPYEQYF.